A selection of T cell receptor beta chains follows, all from one sample in a study of beta chain features in type 1 diabetes. Assay used: immunoSEQ multiplex PCR; TCRdb lists only in-frame clones, some missing. The table has some 160,000 clones, 9% to 10% seen once. The sample comprised central memory CD4+ T cells from blood. The receptor source for this set is a woman in her thirties with type 1 diabetes. Both conserved end residues are part of each CDR3. Each record gives: D gene, clone size, V gene, J gene, CDR3 protein, CDR3 DNA. D genes are given only for firm matches. The size field is filled for only some rows; it gives once, few, many or a size class.

D gene: -; clone size: -; V gene: TRBV6-5; J gene: TRBJ1-1; CDR3 protein: CASSATDTETGRAFF; CDR3 DNA: TGTGCCAGCAGCGCCACCGACACAGAAACCGGAAGAGCTTTCTTT
D gene: TRBD1; clone size: few; V gene: TRBV28; J gene: TRBJ2-3; CDR3 protein: CASRTAPETGKDTQYF; CDR3 DNA: TGTGCCAGCAGGACCGCTCCCGAGACAGGGAAGGATACGCAGTATTTT
D gene: TRBD1; clone size: -; V gene: TRBV12-5; J gene: TRBJ2-5; CDR3 protein: CASGLAGGSETQYF; CDR3 DNA: TGTGCTAGTGGTTTGGCAGGGGGCAGTGAGACCCAGTACTTC
D gene: -; clone size: -; V gene: TRBV27; J gene: TRBJ1-1; CDR3 protein: CASSSILRTALNTEAFF; CDR3 DNA: TGTGCCAGCAGTTCAATCCTTAGGACAGCTTTGAACACTGAAGCTTTCTTT
D gene: -; clone size: few; V gene: TRBV29-1; J gene: TRBJ2-7; CDR3 protein: CSVGAVRYEQYF; CDR3 DNA: TGCAGCGTTGGAGCGGTGCGCTACGAGCAGTACTTC
D gene: -; clone size: -; V gene: TRBV29-1; J gene: TRBJ1-1; CDR3 protein: CSAGDLRMNTEAFF; CDR3 DNA: TGCAGCGCAGGGGACCTCCGCATGAACACTGAAGCTTTCTTT
D gene: TRBD1; clone size: few; V gene: TRBV11-2; J gene: TRBJ1-2; CDR3 protein: CASSLDLTGSGYTF; CDR3 DNA: TGTGCCAGCAGCTTAGATCTGACAGGGTCTGGCTACACCTTC
D gene: TRBD1; clone size: -; V gene: TRBV5-4; J gene: TRBJ1-1; CDR3 protein: CASSVTGGTEAFF; CDR3 DNA: TGTGCCAGCAGCGTCACAGGGGGCACTGAAGCTTTCTTT
D gene: TRBD1; clone size: -; V gene: TRBV28; J gene: TRBJ2-6; CDR3 protein: CASSFPRSGGYSGANVLTF; CDR3 DNA: TGTGCCAGCAGTTTCCCTCGTTCAGGGGGTTACTCTGGGGCCAACGTCCTGACTTTC
D gene: TRBD2; clone size: -; V gene: TRBV5-1; J gene: TRBJ2-3; CDR3 protein: CASSPAPGLAGALWYF; CDR3 DNA: TGCGCCAGCAGCCCCGCCCCGGGACTAGCGGGGGCCCTTTGGTATTTT
D gene: -; clone size: -; V gene: TRBV30; J gene: TRBJ1-4; CDR3 protein: CAWGLTAGEKLFF; CDR3 DNA: TGTGCCTGGGGGCTCACGGCGGGTGAAAAACTGTTTTTT
D gene: TRBD1; clone size: few; V gene: TRBV15; J gene: TRBJ1-2; CDR3 protein: CATSQGDYGYTF; CDR3 DNA: TGTGCCACGAGCCAGGGGGACTATGGCTACACCTTC
D gene: TRBD1; clone size: -; V gene: TRBV6-6; J gene: TRBJ2-5; CDR3 protein: CASSYPGQGGETQYF; CDR3 DNA: TGTGCCAGCAGTTACCCGGGACAGGGAGGAGAGACCCAGTACTTC
D gene: TRBD2; clone size: few; V gene: TRBV28; J gene: TRBJ2-1; CDR3 protein: CASTRTSGLNNEQFF; CDR3 DNA: TGTGCCAGCACGCGGACTAGCGGTTTAAACAATGAGCAGTTCTTC
D gene: TRBD1; clone size: -; V gene: TRBV7-9; J gene: TRBJ1-1; CDR3 protein: CASSYDRDTEAFF; CDR3 DNA: TGTGCCAGCAGTTATGACAGGGATACTGAAGCTTTCTTT
D gene: TRBD2; clone size: -; V gene: TRBV30; J gene: TRBJ2-7; CDR3 protein: CAWTTKSGRVWYEQYF; CDR3 DNA: TGTGCCTGGACGACTAAAAGCGGGAGGGTATGGTACGAGCAGTACTTC
D gene: -; clone size: few; V gene: TRBV18; J gene: TRBJ1-1; CDR3 protein: CASSPRAGGPEAFF; CDR3 DNA: TGTGCCAGCTCACCACGGGCAGGTGGGCCTGAAGCTTTCTTT
D gene: -; clone size: few; V gene: TRBV5-1; J gene: TRBJ2-5; CDR3 protein: CASSLGVSQETQYF; CDR3 DNA: TGCGCCAGCAGCTTGGGTGTCAGTCAAGAGACCCAGTACTTC
D gene: -; clone size: few; V gene: TRBV28; J gene: TRBJ2-5; CDR3 protein: CASSPPRQAITQETQYF; CDR3 DNA: TGTGCCAGCAGTCCCCCCCGACAGGCAATCACCCAAGAGACCCAGTACTTC
D gene: TRBD1; clone size: -; V gene: TRBV30; J gene: TRBJ1-5; CDR3 protein: CAWTPGQSYQPQHF; CDR3 DNA: TGTGCCTGGACCCCGGGACAGTCTTATCAGCCCCAGCATTTT
D gene: TRBD1; clone size: -; V gene: TRBV28; J gene: TRBJ2-1; CDR3 protein: CASRSVQGQAGFNEQFF; CDR3 DNA: TGTGCCAGCAGATCCGTCCAGGGACAGGCTGGCTTCAATGAGCAGTTCTTC
D gene: TRBD2; clone size: few; V gene: TRBV5-4; J gene: TRBJ2-5; CDR3 protein: CASSFRGGVLETQYF; CDR3 DNA: TGTGCCAGCAGCTTCCGCGGGGGGGTCCTCGAGACCCAGTACTTC
D gene: -; clone size: -; V gene: TRBV4-2; J gene: TRBJ2-5; CDR3 protein: CASSQDTARSFQETQYF; CDR3 DNA: TGTGCCAGCAGCCAAGATACGGCTAGGTCATTCCAAGAGACCCAGTACTTC
D gene: TRBD2; clone size: -; V gene: TRBV18; J gene: TRBJ2-7; CDR3 protein: CASSPFASGRASFSYEQYF; CDR3 DNA: TGTGCCAGCTCACCCTTCGCTAGCGGGAGGGCCTCCTTCTCCTACGAGCAGTACTTC
D gene: -; clone size: -; V gene: TRBV7-3; J gene: TRBJ2-5; CDR3 protein: CASSLDTGVTQYF; CDR3 DNA: TGTGCCAGCAGTCTGGACACTGGAGTGACCCAGTACTTC